This T cell receptor (beta chain) appears in the sequencing data of a study of technical replicates of blood from a handful of donors. CDR3 length: 14 amino acids. Germline V gene sequence: CDR1 MNHEY, CDR2 SMNVEV (reference sequence). V lost 2 bases, J lost 8 bases, and 7 bases stayed unmatched. Sequencing was performed with immunoSEQ multiplex PCR; in TCRdb, only in-frame clones are kept and a portion is missing. The table records tens of thousands of clones, roughly 94% of them present only once. The chain joins TRBV27 to TRBJ1-2, with TRBD1 identical over 8 bases. Specimen: PBMCs. This receptor was obtained from a human donor in good health. Some clones in this sample may be carry-over from other donors' samples. This CDR3 reads CASSLGTGLGGYTF. CDR3 nucleotides: TGTGCCAGCAGTTTAGGGACAGGTTTGGGCGGCTACACCTTC.